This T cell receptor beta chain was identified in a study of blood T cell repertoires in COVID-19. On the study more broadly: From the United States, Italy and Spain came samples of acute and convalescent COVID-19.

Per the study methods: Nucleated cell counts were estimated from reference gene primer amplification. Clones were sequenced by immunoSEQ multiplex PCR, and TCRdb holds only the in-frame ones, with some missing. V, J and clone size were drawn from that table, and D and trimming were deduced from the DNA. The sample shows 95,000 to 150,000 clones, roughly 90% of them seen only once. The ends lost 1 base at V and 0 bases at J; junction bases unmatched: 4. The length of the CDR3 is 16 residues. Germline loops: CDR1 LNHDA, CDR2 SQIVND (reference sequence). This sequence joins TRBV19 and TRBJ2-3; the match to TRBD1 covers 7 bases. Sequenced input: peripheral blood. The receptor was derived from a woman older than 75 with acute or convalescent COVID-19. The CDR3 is CASSIAEGASTDTQYF. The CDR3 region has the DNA TGTGCCAGTAGTATAGCAGAGGGGGCGAGCACAGATACGCAGTATTTT. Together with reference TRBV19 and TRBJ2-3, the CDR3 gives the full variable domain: DGGITQSPKYLFRKEGQNVTLSCEQNLNHDAMYWYRQDPGQGLRLIYYSQIVNDFQKGDIAEGYSVSREKKESFPLTVTSAQKNPTAFYLCASSIAEGASTDTQYFGPGTRLTVL.